This note documents a single T cell receptor (beta chain) sequence. What it recognizes is unknown. The data were obtained in a study of cytotoxic CD8 clonotypes in ibrutinib-treated CLL. The overall study: Response sampling occurred after a median around 12 months of treatment (range 6 to 36). Points from the study as a whole: Under treatment, the uncommon public clonotypes either contracted or remained stable. At ibrutinib response, clonality increased, and at progression it declined back toward baseline.

Germline values: CDR1 SGDLS, CDR2 YYNGEE. Trimming removed 0 bases from V and 4 bases from J, with 13 bases in between. The CDR3 is 15 amino acids. Method: immunoSEQ multiplex PCR; TCRdb's copy keeps in-frame clones and lacks some. The sample comprises about 68,000 clones, 68% of which are singletons, and around 5.8% rests with the top ten. Investigators sourced around 2 micrograms of genomic DNA from cryopreserved PBMCs for TCR beta libraries. The sample was PBMCs, taken after 12 months of ibrutinib treatment. This TCR was sampled from a human donor with chronic lymphocytic leukemia. This rearrangement joins TRBV9 to TRBJ1-2, with no clear D. The CDR3, as DNA: TGTGCCAGCAGCGTAGGGGTCGGGGTGACCTATGGCTACACCTTC. It is translated as CASSVGVGVTYGYTF.